This T cell receptor beta chain stems from a study of T cell clonotyping in hematopoietic cell transplantation. Study-wide points: After transplant, recipient diversity fell while pathologically expanded clonotypes grew through day 180. Few recipient clonotypes overlapped donors; over 95% were de novo at given depth.

The table came from immunoSEQ multiplex PCR; TCRdb's copy has only in-frame clones and leaves some out. Here the sample spans 6,500 to 9,500 clones, roughly 94% being singletons. A word on this clone: Its antigen remains unidentified.

The V gene's germline CDR1 is MGHDK and CDR2 SYGVNS. The CDR3 is 15 residues long. The germline V and J ends were trimmed by 6 bases and 4 bases, with 19 bases remaining between them. The TCR originated in a male patient between 55 and 70 years old who had an allogeneic stem cell transplant from an unrelated donor, so T cells may come from the graft donor. Some clones in this sample may be carry-over from other donors' samples. The rearrangement links TRBV25-1 to TRBJ2-7, with a tentative D call TRBD2 (5 bases). The sequencing used peripheral blood mononuclear cells, collected 30 days after allogeneic stem cell transplant. The CDR3: CASRLTTGVGYEQYF. The CDR3 DNA reads TGTGCCAGCAGACTGACGACCGGGGTTGGTTACGAGCAGTACTTC.